This entry is about one T cell receptor (beta chain). Germline trimming cut 4 bases from V and 4 bases from J; bases unmatched to any gene: 3. The CDR3 spans 14 residues. Germline loops: CDR1 ENHRY, CDR2 SYGVKD. This sample is drawn from a study of blood T cell repertoires in COVID-19. As for the study in general: COVID-19 samples collected from the United States, Italy and Spain covered acute and convalescent phases. Nucleic acid was either cDNA or gDNA, and it came from T cells, B-cell-depleted T cells, or PBMCs.

In the source study's methods: Estimation of nucleated cell counts relied on the amplification of reference gene primers. Sequencing was performed with immunoSEQ multiplex PCR; in TCRdb, only in-frame clones are kept and a portion is missing. That table is the source of V, J and clone size, and D and trimming were worked out from the DNA. The data contain approximately 85,000 clones, 86% of them singletons. The sequenced sample consisted of peripheral blood. The chain employs TRBV10-3 and TRBJ2-5; 10 bases are shared with TRBD1. This TCR was recovered from a middle-aged man with active or convalescent COVID-19. CDR3 coding DNA: TGTGCCATCAGTGGAGACAGGGGGCCAGAGACCCAGTACTTC. This sequence encodes CAISGDRGPETQYF.